These 24 T cell receptor beta chains share one sample of origin, sequenced in a study of cytomegalovirus exposure and HLA in healthy donors. PCR involved 60 Vbeta and 13 Jbeta primers. TCRdb's copy holds only in-frame clones and misses some; the assay was immunoSEQ multiplex PCR. The sample yields fewer than 100,000 clones, around 8% seen once. Sequencing input: PBMCs. The receptors originated from a man aged 50 to 59 in good health and CMV-seronegative.

This clone was picked up a small number of times. This sequence joins TRBV4-1 and TRBJ2-7; TRBD1 agrees at 10 bases. Germline V gene sequence: CDR1 MGHRA, CDR2 YSYEKL. CDR3 length equals 17 residues. The ends lost 1 base at V and 1 base at J; junction bases unmatched: 7. CDR3 residues: CASSQVLGQGTSYEQYF. DNA of the CDR3: TGCGCCAGCAGCCAAGTACTGGGACAGGGGACGTCCTACGAGCAGTACTTC.

This clone was observed a handful of times. The CDR3 nucleotides read TGTGCCAGCAGCGTCTGGACAGGGTCCTTCACAGATACGCAGTATTTT. Protein sequence: CASSVWTGSFTDTQYF. The V call is TRBV5-4, the J call TRBJ2-3; 8 bases fit TRBD1. This CDR3 is 16 amino acids long. After removal of 4 bases from V and 2 bases from J, the junction contained 9 bases not matched to a gene. Germline assignment: CDR1 SGHNT and CDR2 YYREEE (reference sequence). Together with reference TRBV5-4 and TRBJ2-3, the CDR3 gives the full variable domain: ETGVTQSPTHLIKTRGQQVTLRCSSQSGHNTVSWYQQALGQGPQFIFQYYREEENGRGNFPPRFSGLQFPNYSSELNVNALELDDSALYLCASSVWTGSFTDTQYFGPGTRLTVL.

This clone was counted many times. The rearrangement joins TRBV30 to TRBJ2-7; 8 bases fit TRBD2. In germline, CDR1 is GTSNPN, CDR2 SVGIG (reference sequence). J gave up 4 bases and V 3 bases, and 8 bases lay outside the gene matches. The CDR3 covers 14 residues. The CDR3 sequence: CAWRSSGSRYEQYF. Here the CDR3 DNA reads TGTGCCTGGAGATCGAGCGGGAGTCGGTACGAGCAGTACTTC. Filled out from reference TRBV30 and TRBJ2-7, the complete variable domain reads SQTIHQWPATLVQPVGSPLSLECTVEGTSNPNLYWYRQAAGRGLQLLFYSVGIGQISSEVPQNLSASRPQDRQFILSSKKLLLSDSGFYLCAWRSSGSRYEQYFGPGTRLTVT.

This clone was observed a few times. This chain joins TRBV6-1 and TRBJ1-1, with D possibly being TRBD1 (6 bases). Trimming stripped 7 bases from V and 4 bases from J, with 16 bases between. Germline V CDR1 and CDR2: MNHNS, SASEGT. The CDR3 contains 14 residues. CDR3: CASIEGGGITEAFF. CDR3 bases: TGTGCCAGCATTGAGGGGGGAGGGATCACTGAAGCTTTCTTT.

This chain uses TRBV27 with TRBJ2-1, with a tentative D call TRBD2 (5 bases). Trimming removed 5 bases from V and 0 bases from J, with 11 bases in between. This CDR3 contains 15 residues. Germline values: CDR1 MNHEY, CDR2 SMNVEV (reference sequence). The CDR3 here is CASSPLGSSYNEQFF. CDR3 bases: TGTGCCAGCAGTCCTTTAGGGAGCTCCTACAATGAGCAGTTCTTC.

The table lists this clone with a few counts. The chain is built from TRBV5-1 and TRBJ1-1; D is possibly TRBD1 (6 bases). There are 14 residues in the CDR3. Germline CDR1 and CDR2: SGHRS and YFSETQ. Trimming removed 6 bases from V and 4 bases from J, with 16 bases in between. CDR3 loop: CASTRQGGGTEAFF. CDR3 nucleotides: TGCGCCAGCACCCGGCAGGGAGGGGGCACTGAAGCTTTCTTT.

A few counts support this clone. This chain joins TRBV19 and TRBJ2-1, with TRBD2 matching over 8 bases. The CDR3 contains 13 residues. Germline CDR1 reads LNHDA; CDR2 reads SQIVND (reference sequence). V trimming: 5 bases; J trimming: 9 bases; junction bases outside the gene matches: 6. The CDR3 spells CASSPGLAREQFF. CDR3 coding DNA: TGTGCCAGTAGTCCTGGACTAGCTCGTGAGCAGTTCTTC.

This clone was counted a few times. This chain uses TRBV18 with TRBJ1-3; D ambiguous. Germline V lookup: CDR1 KGHSH, CDR2 LQKENI. V was trimmed by 1 base and J by 5 bases, leaving 15 bases between them. The CDR3 is 16 amino acids. CDR3 in DNA: TGTGCCAGCTCACCACTCGGGGTTCAAGGACGAAACACCATATATTTT. Residues: CASSPLGVQGRNTIYF.

The J gene is TRBJ2-7, the V gene TRBV6-5; unclear D gene. The CDR3 has 11 residues. Trimming left V 6 bases short and J 7 bases short, with 10 bases between. Per the germline V gene, CDR1 is MNHEY and CDR2 is SVGAGI. CDR3 DNA: TGTGCCAGCAGCTGGAGTGGGGAGCAGTACTTC. Residues: CASSWSGEQYF.

As to this clone: The conserved phenylalanine or tryptophan normally closing the CDR3 is absent here, so this likely arose from a read error. The chain links TRBV6-5 to TRBJ2-2; no definite D call. The CDR3 totals 12 residues. Germline-derived CDR1 and CDR2 are MNHEY and SVGAGI. The CDR3, as DNA: TGTGCAAGCAGTACTTACACCGGGGAGCTGTTTGTT. Residues: CASSTYTGELFV.

The chain has TRBV5-6 and TRBJ2-2, with 7 positions matching TRBD2. This CDR3 region has 17 residues. In germline, CDR1 is SGHDT, CDR2 YYEEEE. The trim removed 2 bases at V and 5 bases at J, leaving 12 bases unmatched. The CDR3 DNA reads TGTGCCAGCAGCTTTACGGCCCTGGGAGGGGTAACCGGGGAGCTGTTTTTT. Translation: CASSFTALGGVTGELFF.

This chain joins TRBV7-9 and TRBJ1-5, with D perhaps TRBD1 (6 bases). Germline CDR1 reads SEHNR; CDR2 reads FQNEAQ (reference sequence). The length of the CDR3 is 14 residues. Trimming took off 3 bases at V and 3 bases at J, with 9 bases between the two ends. The DNA of the CDR3 is TGTGCCAGCAGCTTCGGACAGTCCAATCAGCCCCAGCATTTT. Encoded protein: CASSFGQSNQPQHF. Combining the CDR3 with reference TRBV7-9 and TRBJ1-5 gives the whole variable domain DTGVSQNPRHKITKRGQNVTFRCDPISEHNRLYWYRQTLGQGPEFLTYFQNEAQLEKSRLLSDRFSAERPKGSFSTLEIQRTEQGDSAMYLCASSFGQSNQPQHFGDGTRLSIL.

This chain joins TRBV7-9 and TRBJ1-5, with D maybe TRBD1 (6 bases). This CDR3 spans 15 amino acids. Germline V gives CDR1 SEHNR, CDR2 FQNEAQ (reference sequence). Trimming shortened V by 5 bases and J by 7 bases, and 18 bases separated the two germline ends. The DNA for the CDR3 is TGTGCCAGCAGCCTAGTAAAGGACAGTAAACAGCCCCAGCATTTT. Translating gives CASSLVKDSKQPQHF.

This chain connects TRBV9 to TRBJ2-2; D perhaps matches TRBD1 (6 bases). Germline V gives CDR1 SGDLS, CDR2 YYNGEE. The CDR3 length is 14 residues. Trimming removed 5 bases from V and 5 bases from J, with 13 bases in between. Here the CDR3 reads CASSGGQTTGELFF. The CDR3 DNA sequence: TGTGCCAGCAGTGGGGGACAAACGACCGGGGAGCTGTTTTTT.

This rearrangement joins TRBV5-1 to TRBJ2-1; D gene uncertain. CDR3 length: 17 residues. V was clipped by 0 bases and J by 4 bases, with 17 bases between them. Germline V lookup: CDR1 SGHRS, CDR2 YFSETQ. The CDR3 reads CASSLGLASPGYNEQFF. The CDR3 DNA follows: TGCGCCAGCAGCTTGGGACTGGCGAGCCCCGGGTACAATGAGCAGTTCTTC.

The CDR3 nucleotides are TGTGCCAGTAGACCCGCAGGGCTCGTTAACAAGTTCTTC. It is translated as CASRPAGLVNKFF. The chain has TRBV19 and TRBJ2-1; a possible D gene is TRBD1 (5 bases). V was cut by 6 bases and J by 14 bases, with 20 bases left in between. Germline CDR1 and CDR2: LNHDA and SQIVND (reference sequence). The CDR3 length is 13 residues.

This clone was detected a few times. The rearrangement links TRBV19 to TRBJ2-2, with 8 nucleotides matching TRBD1. The trim removed 8 bases at V and 4 bases at J, leaving 6 bases unmatched. Germline CDR1 and CDR2: LNHDA and SQIVND (reference sequence). The CDR3 runs 14 residues. CDR3 nucleotide sequence: TGTGCCAGTCGTGACAGGGGAATCACCGGGGAGCTGTTTTTT. This gives the protein CASRDRGITGELFF.

The genes are TRBV5-1 and TRBJ1-2, with unresolved D. V was trimmed by 0 bases and J by 0 bases, leaving 12 bases between them. Germline CDR1 SGHRS, CDR2 YFSETQ. This CDR3 comprises 16 residues. CDR3 loop: CASSLGGADANYGYTF. CDR3 DNA: TGCGCCAGCAGCTTGGGGGGAGCGGACGCTAACTATGGCTACACCTTC.

In this sample, this clone turned up a few times. This chain uses TRBV5-1 with TRBJ2-5; TRBD2 is a possible D gene (5 bases). The CDR3 length is 15 residues. V dropped 0 bases and J dropped 4 bases, with 13 bases sitting between them. The germline V gene encodes CDR1 SGHRS and CDR2 YFSETQ. As DNA, the CDR3 is TGCGCCAGCAGCTTGGGAGCGAGGGCCATAGAGACCCAGTACTTC. Translation: CASSLGARAIETQYF. The whole variable domain, filled in from reference TRBV5-1 and TRBJ2-5, reads KAGVTQTPRYLIKTRGQQVTLSCSPISGHRSVSWYQQTPGQGLQFLFEYFSETQRNKGNFPGRFSGRQFSNSRSEMNVSTLELGDSALYLCASSLGARAIETQYFGPGTRLLVL.

The chain employs TRBV28 and TRBJ1-5; tentatively, D is TRBD1 (5 bases). Germline CDR1 is MDHEN and CDR2 is SYDVKM. The CDR3 is made up of 15 amino acids. The V end lost 7 bases, the J end lost 5 bases, and 18 bases lay between the germline ends. CDR3 amino acids: CASTRLDSLHQPQHF. CDR3 DNA: TGTGCCAGCACTAGGTTAGACAGCCTTCATCAGCCCCAGCATTTT.

The chain recombines TRBV9 with TRBJ2-7; 7 nucleotides line up with TRBD1. From germline, CDR1 is SGDLS and CDR2 YYNGEE. V shed 3 bases and J 3 bases; nucleotides not matched to a gene: 9. The CDR3 runs to 15 residues. The CDR3 protein is CASSALGDSIYEQYF. The CDR3 DNA is TGTGCCAGCAGCGCTTTAGGGGACAGTATCTACGAGCAGTACTTC.

This clone was detected only a few times. V gene TRBV6-1 combines with J gene TRBJ2-2; 8 bases line up with TRBD2. The CDR3 is 17 residues long. V lost 1 base and J lost 0; bases outside the gene matches: 4. Germline V gene sequence: CDR1 MNHNS, CDR2 SASEGT. CDR3 in DNA: TGTGCCAGCAGTGAAGACGGGGGGGCCGCGAACACCGGGGAGCTGTTTTTT. Protein product: CASSEDGGAANTGELFF.

This clone was seen more than once but under ten times. The chain couples TRBV27 to TRBJ2-1; D is possibly TRBD2 (5 bases). This CDR3 is 14 amino acids long. V lost 3 bases to trimming and J lost 0 bases, with 6 bases between them. Looked up from germline, CDR1 is MNHEY and CDR2 is SMNVEV (reference sequence). The CDR3 DNA reads as TGTGCCAGCAGTTTTGGGAGCTCCTACAATGAGCAGTTCTTC. Translation: CASSFGSSYNEQFF.

This clone appeared a few times. The chain employs TRBV11-2 and TRBJ1-1, with 8 bases lining up with TRBD1. The CDR3 sequence is 14 residues long. V shed 5 bases and J 1 base; nucleotides not matched to a gene: 3. Germline V gene lookup returns CDR1 SGHAT and CDR2 FQNNGV. CDR3 in amino acids: CASSTTGANTEAFF. The DNA of the CDR3 is TGTGCCAGCAGCACGACAGGGGCGAACACTGAAGCTTTCTTT.